The clone carrying this T cell receptor (beta chain) was detected ten times or more. The antigen remains unidentified. One entry per CDR3 protein, called by TCRdb with MiXCR from the 5' RACE reads. The data contain over 110,000 distinct CDR3 sequences, 6.5% to 8.5% of them seen just once; the ten biggest clones take up roughly 0.77%. The sample is drawn from a study of T cells after yellow fever vaccination. Study-wide points: Researchers cautioned that FACS-sorted repertoires could harbor abundant clonotypes contaminating from the bulk population. Primary-vaccination clones mostly resurfaced post-booster (nearly 97% CD4, just under 90% CD8). Only a small proportion of the clonotypes turned up in both the CD4 and the CD8 compartments, likely arising from convergent recombination.

CDR3 length equals 19 residues. The germline gives CDR1 MGHRA, CDR2 YSYEKL. The V gene end was trimmed by 3 bases and the J gene end by 4 bases; junction bases not matched to a gene: 21. This sample comprised CD4+ T cells sorted from PBMCs, obtained 5 days after the yellow fever booster vaccination. J is TRBJ2-7 and V is TRBV4-1, with 7 bases that match TRBD2. The receptor's source is a man aged 25-45 years who received the YFV17D yellow fever vaccine. The CDR3 region is CASSQKAGNLGGTSYEQYF. CDR3 coding DNA: TGCGCCAGCAGCCAGAAAGCGGGAAATCTCGGCGGAACTAGTTACGAGCAGTACTTC.